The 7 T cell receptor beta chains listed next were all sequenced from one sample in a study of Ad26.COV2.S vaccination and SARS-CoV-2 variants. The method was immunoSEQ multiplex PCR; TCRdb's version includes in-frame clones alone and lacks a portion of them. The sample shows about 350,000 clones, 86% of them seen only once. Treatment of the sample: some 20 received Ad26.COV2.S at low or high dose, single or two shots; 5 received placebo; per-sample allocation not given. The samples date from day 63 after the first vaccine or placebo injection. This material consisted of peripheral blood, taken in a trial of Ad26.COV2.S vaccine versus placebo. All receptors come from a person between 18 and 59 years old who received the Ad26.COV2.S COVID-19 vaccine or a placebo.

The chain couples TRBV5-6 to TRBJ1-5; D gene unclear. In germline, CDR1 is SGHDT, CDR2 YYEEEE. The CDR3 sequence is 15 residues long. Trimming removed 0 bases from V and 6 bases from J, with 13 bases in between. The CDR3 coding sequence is TGTGCCAGCAGCTTGGACCCAGGTCTGGGTCAGCCCCAGCATTTT. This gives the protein CASSLDPGLGQPQHF.

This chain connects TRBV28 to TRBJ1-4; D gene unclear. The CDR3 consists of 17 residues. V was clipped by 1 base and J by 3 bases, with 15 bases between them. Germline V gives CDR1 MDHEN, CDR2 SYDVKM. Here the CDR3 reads CASSLFGGYPSNEKLFF. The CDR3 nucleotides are TGTGCCAGCAGTTTATTCGGCGGCTACCCTTCTAATGAAAAACTGTTTTTT.

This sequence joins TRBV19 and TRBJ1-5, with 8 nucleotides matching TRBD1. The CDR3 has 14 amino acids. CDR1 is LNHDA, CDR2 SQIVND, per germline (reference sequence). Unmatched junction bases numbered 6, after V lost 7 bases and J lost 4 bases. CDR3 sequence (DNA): TGTGCCAGTACGGACAGGGCCTTAAATCAGCCCCAGCATTTT. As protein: CASTDRALNQPQHF.

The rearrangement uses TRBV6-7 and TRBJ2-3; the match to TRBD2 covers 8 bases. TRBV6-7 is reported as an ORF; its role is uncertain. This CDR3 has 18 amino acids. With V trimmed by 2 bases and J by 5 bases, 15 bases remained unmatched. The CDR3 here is CASSYPLGRGAGEDTQYF. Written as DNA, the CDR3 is TGTGCCAGCAGTTACCCACTCGGGCGGGGAGCGGGAGAAGATACGCAGTATTTT.

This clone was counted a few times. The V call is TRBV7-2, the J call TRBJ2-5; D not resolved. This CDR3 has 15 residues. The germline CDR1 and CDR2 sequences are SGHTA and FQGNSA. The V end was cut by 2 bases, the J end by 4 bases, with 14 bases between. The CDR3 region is CASSLISGIGETQYF. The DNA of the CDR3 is TGTGCCAGCAGCTTAATCTCGGGTATTGGAGAGACCCAGTACTTC.

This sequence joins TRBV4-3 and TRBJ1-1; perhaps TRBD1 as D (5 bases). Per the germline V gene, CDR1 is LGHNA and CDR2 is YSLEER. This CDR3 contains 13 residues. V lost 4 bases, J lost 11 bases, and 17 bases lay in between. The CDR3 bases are TGCGCCAGCAGCCCGGCGGCAGGGACGGTTGCTTTCTTT. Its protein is CASSPAAGTVAFF.

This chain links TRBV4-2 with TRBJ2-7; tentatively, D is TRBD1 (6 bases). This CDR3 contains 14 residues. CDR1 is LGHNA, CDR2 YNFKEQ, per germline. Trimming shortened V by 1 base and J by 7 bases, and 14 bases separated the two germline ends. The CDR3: CASSQVRGSGEQYF. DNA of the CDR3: TGTGCCAGCAGCCAAGTGAGGGGGTCAGGGGAGCAGTACTTC.